Listed here is a single TCR beta chain. Source study methods: The authors estimated nucleated cell counts from reference gene primer amplification. TCRdb keeps only in-frame clones here, not all; method: immunoSEQ multiplex PCR. V, J and clone size are those of that table, while D and trimming were read from the DNA. Among about 250,000 clones, 70% to 90% were seen once, and the ten largest hold 4.5% to 6%. The data were obtained in a study of blood T cell repertoires in COVID-19. As for the study in general: From T cells, B-cell-depleted T cells, or PBMCs came the material, which was cDNA or gDNA.

With 5 bases clipped from V and 2 bases from J, the junction kept 2 bases outside the gene matches. From germline, CDR1 is SGHTA and CDR2 FQGTGA. CDR3 size: 13 residues. This chain uses TRBV7-3 with TRBJ2-7; 8 nucleotides agree with TRBD2. Sample: peripheral blood. The source is a man aged 50 or older with active or convalescent COVID-19. The CDR3 protein is CASSRGLAYEQYF. DNA for the CDR3: TGTGCCAGCAGCAGGGGACTAGCCTACGAGCAGTACTTC.